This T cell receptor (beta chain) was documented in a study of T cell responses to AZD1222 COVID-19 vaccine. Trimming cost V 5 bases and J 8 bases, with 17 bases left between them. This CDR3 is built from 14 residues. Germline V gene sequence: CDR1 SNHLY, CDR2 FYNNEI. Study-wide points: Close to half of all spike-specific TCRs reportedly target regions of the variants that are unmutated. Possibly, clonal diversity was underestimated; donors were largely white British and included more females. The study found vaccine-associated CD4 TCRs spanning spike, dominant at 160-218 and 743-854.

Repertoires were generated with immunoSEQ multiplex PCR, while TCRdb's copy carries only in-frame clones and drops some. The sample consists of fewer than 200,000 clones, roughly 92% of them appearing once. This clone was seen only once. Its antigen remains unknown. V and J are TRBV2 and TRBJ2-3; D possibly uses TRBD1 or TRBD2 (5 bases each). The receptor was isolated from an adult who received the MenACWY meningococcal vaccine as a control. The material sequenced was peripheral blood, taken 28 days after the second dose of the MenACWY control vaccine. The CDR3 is CASSPGDGSGTQYF. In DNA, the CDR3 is TGTGCCAGCAGTCCCGGGGACGGCAGTGGTACGCAGTATTTT.